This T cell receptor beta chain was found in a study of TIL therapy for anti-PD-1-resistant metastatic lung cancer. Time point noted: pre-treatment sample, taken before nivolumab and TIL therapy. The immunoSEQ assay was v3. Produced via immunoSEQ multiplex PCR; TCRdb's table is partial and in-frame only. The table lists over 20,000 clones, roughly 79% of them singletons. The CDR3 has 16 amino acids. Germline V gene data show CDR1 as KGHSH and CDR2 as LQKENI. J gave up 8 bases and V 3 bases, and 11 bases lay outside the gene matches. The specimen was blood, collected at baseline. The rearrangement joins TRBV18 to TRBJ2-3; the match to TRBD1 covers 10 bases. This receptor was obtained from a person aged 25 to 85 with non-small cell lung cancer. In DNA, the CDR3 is TGTGCCAGCTCACCGGTTGGGGACAGGGGAGATGGTACGCAGTATTTT. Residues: CASSPVGDRGDGTQYF.